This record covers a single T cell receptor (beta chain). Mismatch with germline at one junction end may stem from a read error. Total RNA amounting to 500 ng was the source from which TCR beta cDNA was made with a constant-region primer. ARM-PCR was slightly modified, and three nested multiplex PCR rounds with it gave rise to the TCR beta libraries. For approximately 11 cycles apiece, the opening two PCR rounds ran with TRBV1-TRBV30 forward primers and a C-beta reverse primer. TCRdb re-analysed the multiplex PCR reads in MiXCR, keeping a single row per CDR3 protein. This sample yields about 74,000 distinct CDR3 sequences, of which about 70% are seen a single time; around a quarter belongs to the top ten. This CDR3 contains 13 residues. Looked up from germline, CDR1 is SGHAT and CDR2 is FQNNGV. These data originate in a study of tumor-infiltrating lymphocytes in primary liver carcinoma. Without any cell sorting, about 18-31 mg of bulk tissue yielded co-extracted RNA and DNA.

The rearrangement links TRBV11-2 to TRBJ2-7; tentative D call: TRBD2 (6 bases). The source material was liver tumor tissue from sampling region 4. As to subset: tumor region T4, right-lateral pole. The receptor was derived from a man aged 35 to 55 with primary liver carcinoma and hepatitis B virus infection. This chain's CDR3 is CVSSSSELALQYF. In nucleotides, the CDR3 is TGTGTCAGCAGCTCAAGTGAGCTAGCGTTGCAGTACTTC.